This TCR beta chain is from a study of T cell responses to AZD1222 COVID-19 vaccine. Study-level background: Second doses at about 4 or about 12 weeks were pooled.

Concerning this clone: As yet, its antigen is unknown.

Using immunoSEQ multiplex PCR, the repertoire was profiled, and TCRdb retains in-frame clones only, with some absent. The table lists about 120,000 clones, 88% of them singletons. The CDR3 sequence is 16 residues long. CDR1 is SGHVS and CDR2 is FQNEAQ in the germline V gene. The V gene lost 0 bases and the J gene lost 2 bases, with 11 bases spanning the gap. General study results and limits: White British ancestry dominated among donors, who included more females, and clonal diversity was possibly underestimated. Epitopes outside B.1.351 and B.1.1.7 mutated regions reportedly drew nearly half of spike TCRs. Among vaccine-associated CD4 TCRs, coverage spanned spike, with dominance at 160-218 and 743-854.

This specimen was peripheral blood, taken on day 0 of AZD1222 vaccination. This clonotype originated in an adult in good health. This chain connects TRBV7-8 to TRBJ1-5; D gene ambiguous. The CDR3 region has the DNA TGTGCCAGCAGCTTAGCGGTCATCGCCGGCAATCAGCCCCAGCATTTT. It codes for CASSLAVIAGNQPQHF.